A selection of T cell receptor beta chains follows, all from one sample in a study of cytomegalovirus exposure and HLA in healthy donors. Repertoires were generated with immunoSEQ multiplex PCR, while TCRdb's copy carries only in-frame clones and drops some. The data show about 84,000 clones, 80% to 90% seen once. Source material: PBMCs. The receptors stem from a man aged 18 to 35 in good health and CMV-seronegative. Both conserved end residues are trimmed from each CDR3. Not every row has a clone size; where given, it reads once, few, many or a size class.

.,TRBV28,TRBJ1-5,ASSLDSRDQPQH
.,TRBV7-9,TRBJ2-6,ASSFAKLSGANVLT
.,TRBV18,TRBJ2-1,ASSPQGIGTSGGSYNEQF
.,TRBV6-1,TRBJ1-1,ASRDRGLTEAF
.,TRBV20-1,TRBJ2-3,SASLTDTQY
.,TRBV30,TRBJ2-5,AWSVGGQETQY
.,TRBV9,TRBJ2-3,ASSVWTSGSTDTQY
.,TRBV7-3,TRBJ2-2,ASRTGAGVGTGELF
.,TRBV7-8,TRBJ2-2,ASSFYEDGAV
.,TRBV15,TRBJ2-2,ATSIRDREFLGTGELF
.,TRBV5-6,TRBJ2-3,ASSLRPSGGTDTQY
.,TRBV11-2,TRBJ1-2,ASRRTGNRANYGYT
.,TRBV5-6,TRBJ2-2,ASSPSGKTTGELF
.,TRBV4-2,TRBJ2-5,ASSRGQDRETQY
.,TRBV21-1,TRBJ2-7,ASSKEQGFSYEQY
.,TRBV28,TRBJ1-3,ASSPGGLGNTIY
.,TRBV15,TRBJ2-5,ATSSRAFFPETQY
few,TRBV4-2,TRBJ1-4,ASSADPTNEKLF
.,TRBV5-5,TRBJ1-1,ASSRDSLNTEAF
.,TRBV6-6,TRBJ2-1,ASSYWDSHSYNEQF
.,TRBV6-5,TRBJ2-7,AGTTSGEPYEQY
.,TRBV19,TRBJ2-7,ASTQLGGGEQY
.,TRBV27,TRBJ2-5,ASSFRLAGGLHRETQY
.,TRBV6-5,TRBJ2-5,ASSERDQETQY
.,TRBV6-5,TRBJ2-1,ASRALAGFDEQF
once,TRBV7-8,TRBJ2-1,ASSLAPGLAGGGEQF
.,TRBV5-1,TRBJ2-2,ASSSRGTMAVNTGELF
.,TRBV10-3,TRBJ2-5,AISERQEETQY
.,TRBV18,TRBJ1-4,ASSQQDNEKLF
few,TRBV27,TRBJ1-1,ASNKQGENTEAF
.,TRBV18,TRBJ2-3,ASASAGESDTQY
.,TRBV9,TRBJ1-5,ASSAGTNQPQH
.,TRBV11-2,TRBJ2-3,ASSNLGQADGPTQY
.,TRBV7-3,TRBJ2-1,ASSLHGTRGVNEQF
.,TRBV5-1,TRBJ2-1,ASSSQGGNEQF
.,TRBV6-5,TRBJ2-1,ASSRLPYNEQF
.,TRBV28,TRBJ2-2,ASSRTGGTGELF
.,TRBV4-1,TRBJ2-7,ASSPRDRDYEQY
.,TRBV5-4,TRBJ2-7,ASSLGSGVYEQY
.,TRBV4-3,TRBJ2-1,ASSLSRTGSYNEQF
.,TRBV14,TRBJ2-1,ASSPSGLATYNEQF
.,TRBV28,TRBJ1-2,ASTPGTASYGYT
.,TRBV7-7,TRBJ2-2,ASSVLAGANTGELF
once,TRBV5-1,TRBJ1-1,ASSLEGQGTRGNTEAF
.,TRBV7-9,TRBJ1-2,ASSLPKTNYGYT
.,TRBV9,TRBJ2-1,ASSVAVGRNNEQF
.,TRBV5-1,TRBJ2-1,ASSFLLAGNGNEQF
once,TRBV27,TRBJ1-1,ASSFWQGDTEAF
.,TRBV5-4,TRBJ2-1,ASSLYRVYNEQF
few,TRBV21-1,TRBJ1-1,ASSKGGVRNTEAF
.,TRBV18,TRBJ2-7,ASSPQSQGAREQY
.,TRBV5-1,TRBJ2-7,ASSFLSGSSYEQY
once,TRBV4-3,TRBJ1-2,ASSQETANYGYT
.,TRBV19,TRBJ1-1,ASKQEGMRLNTEAF
.,TRBV7-9,TRBJ1-2,ASSLQQAGGYGYT
.,TRBV11-2,TRBJ2-1,ASSLRSARVTGEQF
.,TRBV25-1,TRBJ1-4,ASSERDLRLGEKLF